This TCR beta chain was obtained from a study of cytomegalovirus exposure and HLA in healthy donors. Both 60 Vbeta primers and 13 Jbeta primers went into the PCR. The repertoire was sequenced with immunoSEQ multiplex PCR; TCRdb's copy has only in-frame clones and lacks some. The sample data list under 200,000 clones. The CDR3 covers 15 residues. The germline V gene has CDR1 LGHNA and CDR2 YNFKEQ. V dropped 1 base and J dropped 3 bases, with 12 bases sitting between them. V gene TRBV4-2 combines with J gene TRBJ1-1; D possibly corresponds to TRBD1 (6 bases). This sequence originates from a woman younger than 35 in good health and CMV-seropositive. Sequenced sample: PBMCs. The CDR3 region is CASSQVTGQDTEAFF. In DNA form, the CDR3 reads TGTGCCAGCAGCCAAGTAACAGGGCAGGACACTGAAGCTTTCTTT.